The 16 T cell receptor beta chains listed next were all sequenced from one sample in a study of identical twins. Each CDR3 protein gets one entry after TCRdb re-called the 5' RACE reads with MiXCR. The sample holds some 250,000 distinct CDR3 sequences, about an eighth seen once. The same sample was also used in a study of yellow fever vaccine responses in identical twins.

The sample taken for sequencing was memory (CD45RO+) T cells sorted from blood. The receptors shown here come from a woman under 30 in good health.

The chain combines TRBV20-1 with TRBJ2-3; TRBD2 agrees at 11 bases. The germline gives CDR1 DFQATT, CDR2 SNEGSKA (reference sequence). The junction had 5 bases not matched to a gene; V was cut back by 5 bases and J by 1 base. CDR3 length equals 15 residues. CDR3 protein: CSAGPGLAGTDTQYF. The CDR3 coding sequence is TGCAGTGCTGGACCGGGACTAGCGGGCACAGATACGCAGTATTTT.

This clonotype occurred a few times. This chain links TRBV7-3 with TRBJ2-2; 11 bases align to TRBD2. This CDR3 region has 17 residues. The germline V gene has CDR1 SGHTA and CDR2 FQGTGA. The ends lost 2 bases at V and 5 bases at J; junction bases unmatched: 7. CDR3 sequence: CASSLVSGGAGTGELFF. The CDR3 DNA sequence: TGTGCCAGCAGCTTAGTTAGCGGGGGGGCCGGAACCGGGGAGCTGTTTTTT.

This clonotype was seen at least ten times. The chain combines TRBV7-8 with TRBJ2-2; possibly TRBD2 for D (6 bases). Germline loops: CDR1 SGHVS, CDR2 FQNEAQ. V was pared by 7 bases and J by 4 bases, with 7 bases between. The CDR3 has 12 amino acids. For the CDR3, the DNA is TGTGCCAGCATCGGGGGCACCGGGGAGCTGTTTTTT. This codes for CASIGGTGELFF.

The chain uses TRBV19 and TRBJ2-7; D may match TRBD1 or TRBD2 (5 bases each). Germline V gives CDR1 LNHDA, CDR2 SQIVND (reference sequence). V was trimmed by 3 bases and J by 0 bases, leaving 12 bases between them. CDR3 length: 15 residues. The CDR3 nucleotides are TGTGCCAGTAGTATCCGAGGGGAGTTCTCCTACGAGCAGTACTTC. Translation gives CASSIRGEFSYEQYF.

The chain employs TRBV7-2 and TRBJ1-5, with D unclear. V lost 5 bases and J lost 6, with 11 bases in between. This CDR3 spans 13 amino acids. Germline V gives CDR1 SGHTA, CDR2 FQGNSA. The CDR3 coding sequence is TGTGCCAGCAGCCTAACAGTCAGTCAGCCCCAGCATTTT. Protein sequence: CASSLTVSQPQHF.

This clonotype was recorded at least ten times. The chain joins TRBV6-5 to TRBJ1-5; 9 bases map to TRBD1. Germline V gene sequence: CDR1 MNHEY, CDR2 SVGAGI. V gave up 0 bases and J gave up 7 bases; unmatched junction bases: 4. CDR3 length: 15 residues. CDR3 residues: CASSYSGTGSQPQHF. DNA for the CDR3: TGTGCCAGCAGTTACTCGGGGACAGGGAGCCAGCCCCAGCATTTT.

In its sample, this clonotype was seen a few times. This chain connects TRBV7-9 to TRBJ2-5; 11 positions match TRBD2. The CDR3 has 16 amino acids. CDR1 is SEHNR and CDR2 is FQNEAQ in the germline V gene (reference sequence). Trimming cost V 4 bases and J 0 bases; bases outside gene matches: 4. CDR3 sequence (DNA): TGTGCCAGCAGCTCTACTAGCGGGGGATACCAAGAGACCCAGTACTTC. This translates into CASSSTSGGYQETQYF.

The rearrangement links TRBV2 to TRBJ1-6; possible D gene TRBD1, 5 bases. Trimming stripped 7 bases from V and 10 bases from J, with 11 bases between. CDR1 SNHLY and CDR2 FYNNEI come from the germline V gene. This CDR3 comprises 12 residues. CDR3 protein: CASNPDTSPLHF. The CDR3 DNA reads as TGTGCCAGCAACCCGGACACCTCACCCCTCCACTTT.

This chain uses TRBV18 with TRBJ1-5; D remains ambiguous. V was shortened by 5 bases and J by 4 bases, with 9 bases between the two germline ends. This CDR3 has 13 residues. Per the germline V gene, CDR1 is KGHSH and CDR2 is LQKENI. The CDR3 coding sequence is TGTGCCAGCTCAGCGAATCCTAATCAGCCCCAGCATTTT. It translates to CASSANPNQPQHF.

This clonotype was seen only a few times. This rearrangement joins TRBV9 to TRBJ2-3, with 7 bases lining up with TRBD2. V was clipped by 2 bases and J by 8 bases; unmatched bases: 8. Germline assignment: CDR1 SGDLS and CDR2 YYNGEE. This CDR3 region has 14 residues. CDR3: CASSVDGGSGTQYF. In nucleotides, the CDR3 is TGTGCCAGCAGCGTCGACGGGGGGAGCGGTACGCAGTATTTT.

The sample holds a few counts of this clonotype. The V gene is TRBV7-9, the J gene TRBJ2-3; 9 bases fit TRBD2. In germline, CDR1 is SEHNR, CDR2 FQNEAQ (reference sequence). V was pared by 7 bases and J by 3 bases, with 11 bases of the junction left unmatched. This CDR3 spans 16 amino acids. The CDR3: CASKIDGGGATDTQYF. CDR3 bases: TGTGCCAGCAAGATCGATGGCGGGGGGGCGACAGATACGCAGTATTTT.

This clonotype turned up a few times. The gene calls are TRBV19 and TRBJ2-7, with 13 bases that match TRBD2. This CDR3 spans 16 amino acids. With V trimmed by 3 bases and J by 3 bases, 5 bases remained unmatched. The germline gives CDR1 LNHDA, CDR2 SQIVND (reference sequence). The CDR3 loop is CASSMSGTSGVYEQYF. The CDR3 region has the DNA TGTGCCAGTAGTATGAGCGGGACTAGCGGGGTCTACGAGCAGTACTTC.

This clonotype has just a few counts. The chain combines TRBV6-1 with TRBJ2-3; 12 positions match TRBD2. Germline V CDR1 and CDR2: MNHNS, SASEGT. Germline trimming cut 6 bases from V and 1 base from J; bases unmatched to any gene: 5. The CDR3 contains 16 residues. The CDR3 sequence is CASSQTSGGRTDTQYF. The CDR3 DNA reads TGTGCCAGCAGCCAAACTAGCGGGGGGCGCACAGATACGCAGTATTTT.

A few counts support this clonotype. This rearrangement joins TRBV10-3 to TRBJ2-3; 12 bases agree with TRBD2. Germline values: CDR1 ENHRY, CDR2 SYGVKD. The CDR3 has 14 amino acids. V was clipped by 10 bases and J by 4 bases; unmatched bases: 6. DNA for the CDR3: TGTGCCACGAGGACTAGCGGGAATGCAGATACGCAGTATTTT. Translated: CATRTSGNADTQYF.

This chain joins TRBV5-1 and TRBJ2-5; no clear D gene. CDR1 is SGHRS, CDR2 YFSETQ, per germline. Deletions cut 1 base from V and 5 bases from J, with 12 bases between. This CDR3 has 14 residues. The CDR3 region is CASSLRQVGETQYF. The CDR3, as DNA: TGCGCCAGCAGCTTGAGGCAGGTGGGCGAGACCCAGTACTTC.

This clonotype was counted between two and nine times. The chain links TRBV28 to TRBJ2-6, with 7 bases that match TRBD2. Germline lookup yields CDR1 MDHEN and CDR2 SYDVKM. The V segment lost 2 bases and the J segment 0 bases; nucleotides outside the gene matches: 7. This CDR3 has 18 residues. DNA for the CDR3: TGTGCCAGCAGTTTAGGAGCTAGCGGAGTCTCTGGGGCCAACGTCCTGACTTTC. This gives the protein CASSLGASGVSGANVLTF.